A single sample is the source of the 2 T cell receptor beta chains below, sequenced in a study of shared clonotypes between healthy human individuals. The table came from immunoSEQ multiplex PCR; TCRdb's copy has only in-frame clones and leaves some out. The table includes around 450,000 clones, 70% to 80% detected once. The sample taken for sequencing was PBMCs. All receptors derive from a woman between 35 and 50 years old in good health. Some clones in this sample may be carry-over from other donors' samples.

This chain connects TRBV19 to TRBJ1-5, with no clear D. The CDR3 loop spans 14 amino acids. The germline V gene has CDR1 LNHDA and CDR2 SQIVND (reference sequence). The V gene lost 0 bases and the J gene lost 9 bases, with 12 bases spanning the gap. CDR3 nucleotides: TGTGCCAGTAGTATAGACCTTCTAAGGGCGCCCCAGCATTTT. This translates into CASSIDLLRAPQHF.

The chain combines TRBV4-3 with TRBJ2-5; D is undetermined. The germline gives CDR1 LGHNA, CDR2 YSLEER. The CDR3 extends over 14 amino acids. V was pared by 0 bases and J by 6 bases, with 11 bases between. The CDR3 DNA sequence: TGCGCCAGCAGCCAAGATGTGCAGAAACAGACCCAGTACTTC. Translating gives CASSQDVQKQTQYF.